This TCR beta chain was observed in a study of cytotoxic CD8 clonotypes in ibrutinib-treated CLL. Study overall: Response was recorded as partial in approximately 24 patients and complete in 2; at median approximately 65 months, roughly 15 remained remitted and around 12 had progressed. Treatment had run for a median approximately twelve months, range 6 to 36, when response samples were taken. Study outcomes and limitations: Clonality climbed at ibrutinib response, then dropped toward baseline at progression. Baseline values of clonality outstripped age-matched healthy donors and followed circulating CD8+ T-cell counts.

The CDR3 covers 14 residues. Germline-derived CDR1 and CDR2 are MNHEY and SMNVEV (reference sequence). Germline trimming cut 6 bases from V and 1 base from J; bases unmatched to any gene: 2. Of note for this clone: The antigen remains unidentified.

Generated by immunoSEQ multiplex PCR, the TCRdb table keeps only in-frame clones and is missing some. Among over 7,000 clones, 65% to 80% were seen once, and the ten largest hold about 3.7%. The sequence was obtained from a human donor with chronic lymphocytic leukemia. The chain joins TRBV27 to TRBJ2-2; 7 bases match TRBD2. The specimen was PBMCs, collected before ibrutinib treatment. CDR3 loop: CASRLAENTGELFF. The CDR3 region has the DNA TGTGCCAGCAGGCTAGCGGAGAACACCGGGGAGCTGTTTTTT.